A single sample is the source of the 24 T cell receptor beta chains below, sequenced in a study of shared clonotypes between healthy human individuals. Using immunoSEQ multiplex PCR, the repertoire was profiled, and TCRdb retains in-frame clones only, with some absent. The data hold about 1.5 million clones, with about 98% observed a single time. Sequenced material: naive CD4+ T cells sorted from blood. Subset indicated: CD45RA+ positively selected. These receptors originate from a man aged 25 to 40 in good health.

This chain uses TRBV6-6 with TRBJ2-3, with no clear D. Deletions cut 5 bases from V and 1 base from J, with 7 bases between. This CDR3 has 13 residues. CDR1 and CDR2 (germline): MNHNY, SVGAGI (reference sequence). In DNA form, the CDR3 reads TGTGCCAGCAGTAAACCAGGCACAGATACGCAGTATTTT. This encodes CASSKPGTDTQYF.

The chain combines TRBV18 with TRBJ2-1, with TRBD2 identical over 7 bases. The CDR3 contains 14 residues. Germline assignment: CDR1 KGHSH and CDR2 LQKENI. With 8 bases clipped from V and 8 bases from J, the junction kept 12 bases outside the gene matches. The CDR3 is CASQLAMPGDEQFF. The CDR3 DNA sequence: TGTGCCAGCCAACTAGCGATGCCGGGCGATGAGCAGTTCTTC.

The genes are TRBV4-3 and TRBJ2-7, with 8 bases aligning to TRBD2. The CDR3 is 17 residues long. CDR1 and CDR2 from the germline V gene are LGHNA and YSLEER. The ends lost 4 bases at V and 6 bases at J; junction bases unmatched: 17. CDR3 bases: TGCGCCAGCAGCCGGTACCGGGAGGGGCTCATGAGTGCCGAGCAGTACTTC. Translated, it gives CASSRYREGLMSAEQYF.

The V gene is TRBV7-8, the J gene TRBJ2-7, with a tentative D call TRBD1 (5 bases). CDR1 and CDR2 from the germline V gene are SGHVS and FQNEAQ. The CDR3 runs 15 residues. Deletions cut 4 bases from V and 4 bases from J, with 17 bases between. DNA for the CDR3: TGTGCCAGCAGCTCAGGGTTACCATCTGTATACGAGCAGTACTTC. This gives the protein CASSSGLPSVYEQYF.

This chain joins TRBV5-4 and TRBJ2-3; unclear D gene. CDR1 SGHNT and CDR2 YYREEE come from the germline V gene (reference sequence). Trimming took off 0 bases at V and 4 bases at J, with 6 bases between the two ends. CDR3 size: 13 residues. CDR3 nucleotides: TGTGCCAGCAGCTTGGTAAGGGCAGATACGCAGTATTTT. Translating gives CASSLVRADTQYF.

The V gene is TRBV10-3, the J gene TRBJ2-7; 12 bases line up with TRBD1. V shed 5 bases, J shed 4 bases, and the junction held 9 bases outside the gene matches. Germline values: CDR1 ENHRY, CDR2 SYGVKD. The CDR3 is 16 amino acids. The CDR3 is CAISTRPGQGAYEQYF. In DNA form, the CDR3 reads TGTGCCATCAGTACCCGACCGGGACAGGGGGCATACGAGCAGTACTTC.

The chain employs TRBV4-3 and TRBJ2-1; D is uncertain. Deletions cut 0 bases from V and 10 bases from J, with 19 bases between. Germline V gene lookup returns CDR1 LGHNA and CDR2 YSLEER. CDR3 length: 16 residues. DNA of the CDR3: TGCGCCAGCAGCCAAGATATTCGGCCCGCCCGTCGGGAGCAGTTCTTC. Translating gives CASSQDIRPARREQFF.

This clone occurred once. The rearrangement links TRBV5-5 to TRBJ2-3; 9 positions match TRBD2. Looked up from germline, CDR1 is SGHKS and CDR2 is YYEKEE (reference sequence). This CDR3 is built from 15 residues. V dropped 5 bases and J dropped 6; count of bases not matched to a gene: 10. CDR3 sequence reads: CASRQPGLASDTQYF. The CDR3, as DNA: TGTGCCAGCAGACAGCCGGGACTAGCCTCCGATACGCAGTATTTT.

The V call is TRBV27, the J call TRBJ2-7; D unclear. Germline V lookup: CDR1 MNHEY, CDR2 SMNVEV (reference sequence). V was pared by 6 bases and J by 6 bases, with 12 bases between. The CDR3 spans 12 residues. The CDR3, as DNA: TGTGCCAGCAGAGTGGGAAGAGGCGAGCAGTACTTC. Amino acid sequence: CASRVGRGEQYF.

To note about this clone: The germline gene is not matched at one end of the junction; a read error may be the cause. Written as DNA, the CDR3 is TGTGCTAGCAGCCCCGCCGGGGGGCCAGATACGCAGTATTTT. Translated, it gives CASSPAGGPDTQYF. The rearrangement joins TRBV7-7 to TRBJ2-3; possible D gene TRBD2, 7 bases. This CDR3 is 14 amino acids long. CDR1 is SSHAT and CDR2 is FNYEAQ in the germline V gene (reference sequence).

This sequence joins TRBV11-3 and TRBJ2-7; 11 bases are shared with TRBD2. The CDR3 covers 15 residues. Germline loops: CDR1 SGHNT, CDR2 YENEEA. Unmatched junction bases numbered 3, after V lost 5 bases and J lost 0 bases. CDR3 sequence: CASSAGLADSYEQYF. CDR3 bases: TGTGCCAGCAGCGCGGGACTAGCGGACTCCTACGAGCAGTACTTC.

This sequence joins TRBV10-3 and TRBJ2-3; D gene uncertain. CDR1 and CDR2 (germline): ENHRY, SYGVKD. The CDR3 totals 11 residues. V was trimmed by 4 bases and J by 5 bases, leaving 4 bases between them. The CDR3 coding sequence is TGTGCCATCAGTGCGTTAGATACGCAGTATTTT. Protein: CAISALDTQYF.

This chain connects TRBV5-1 to TRBJ2-1; 10 nucleotides line up with TRBD2. V shed 7 bases, J shed 7 bases, and the junction held 14 bases outside the gene matches. The CDR3 spans 16 residues. The germline V gene has CDR1 SGHRS and CDR2 YFSETQ. CDR3 DNA: TGCGCCAGCCGGGTTCGTCTAGCGGGAGATAGGAATGAGCAGTTCTTC. This sequence encodes CASRVRLAGDRNEQFF. The whole variable domain, filled in from reference TRBV5-1 and TRBJ2-1, reads KAGVTQTPRYLIKTRGQQVTLSCSPISGHRSVSWYQQTPGQGLQFLFEYFSETQRNKGNFPGRFSGRQFSNSRSEMNVSTLELGDSALYLCASRVRLAGDRNEQFFGPGTRLTVL.

The chain has TRBV28 and TRBJ2-4; D uncertain. The CDR3 is 15 residues long. Trimming removed 3 bases from V and 2 bases from J, with 11 bases in between. Germline V gene data show CDR1 as MDHEN and CDR2 as SYDVKM. CDR3 sequence reads: CASSFAEWSKNIQYF. The CDR3 nucleotides are TGTGCCAGCAGTTTCGCAGAATGGTCCAAAAACATTCAGTACTTC.

This rearrangement joins TRBV5-4 to TRBJ1-1; 8 bases fit TRBD1. The CDR3 sequence is 15 residues long. Germline values: CDR1 SGHNT, CDR2 YYREEE (reference sequence). The trim removed 0 bases at V and 6 bases at J, leaving 7 bases unmatched. CDR3 DNA sequence: TGTGCCAGCAGCTTGGTGACAGGGGAGGTAGCTGAAGCTTTCTTT. Its translation is CASSLVTGEVAEAFF. Full variable domain (remainder filled in from reference TRBV5-4 and TRBJ1-1): ETGVTQSPTHLIKTRGQQVTLRCSSQSGHNTVSWYQQALGQGPQFIFQYYREEENGRGNFPPRFSGLQFPNYSSELNVNALELDDSALYLCASSLVTGEVAEAFFGQGTRLTVV.

This rearrangement joins TRBV29-1 to TRBJ1-4, with 7 bases lining up with TRBD1. Per germline, CDR1 SQVTM and CDR2 ANQGSEA. The ends lost 7 bases at V and 4 bases at J; junction bases unmatched: 6. The CDR3 runs to 13 residues. As DNA, the CDR3 is TGCAGCGCTACAGGGGAAGTTAATGAAAAACTGTTTTTT. Its protein is CSATGEVNEKLFF. The full variable domain, rest sourced from reference TRBV29-1 and TRBJ1-4, is SAVISQKPSRDICQRGTSLTIQCQVDSQVTMMFWYRQQPGQSLTLIATANQGSEATYESGFVIDKFPISRPNLTFSTLTVSNMSPEDSSIYLCSATGEVNEKLFFGSGTQLSVL.

This sequence joins TRBV29-1 and TRBJ1-1, with D hard to call. Looked up from germline, CDR1 is SQVTM and CDR2 is ANQGSEA. Deletions cut 4 bases from V and 1 base from J, with 13 bases between. CDR3 length: 14 residues. CDR3 bases: TGCAGCGTTGTATTTGGGAAGCAGAACACTGAAGCTTTCTTT. Its protein product is CSVVFGKQNTEAFF.

The chain carries TRBV7-9 and TRBJ1-5, with TRBD1 as a possible D gene (5 bases). CDR1 and CDR2 from the germline V gene are SEHNR and FQNEAQ (reference sequence). Trimming took off 7 bases at V and 4 bases at J, with 14 bases between the two ends. The CDR3 is made up of 14 amino acids. CDR3 loop: CASTPPGVNQPQHF. CDR3 bases: TGTGCCAGCACCCCTCCGGGGGTTAATCAGCCCCAGCATTTT. The whole variable domain, filled in from reference TRBV7-9 and TRBJ1-5, reads DTGVSQNPRHKITKRGQNVTFRCDPISEHNRLYWYRQTLGQGPEFLTYFQNEAQLEKSRLLSDRFSAERPKGSFSTLEIQRTEQGDSAMYLCASTPPGVNQPQHFGDGTRLSIL.

Regarding this clone: Within the sample, other DNA sequences also encode this same CDR3. The rearrangement joins TRBV27 to TRBJ2-1; weak D call: TRBD1 (6 bases). Germline V lookup: CDR1 MNHEY, CDR2 SMNVEV (reference sequence). Trimming cost V 3 bases and J 0 bases, with 9 bases left between them. The CDR3 spans 15 residues. The CDR3 sequence is CASSFRGSSYNEQFF. CDR3 sequence (DNA): TGTGCCAGCAGTTTCAGGGGCAGCTCCTACAATGAGCAGTTCTTC.

This clone was detected only once. V and J are TRBV19 and TRBJ2-2; a weak D match, TRBD1 (5 bases). Trimming pared 1 base from V and 2 bases from J, leaving 8 bases between. This CDR3 is built from 15 residues. The germline V gene encodes CDR1 LNHDA and CDR2 SQIVND (reference sequence). CDR3 in amino acids: CASSIGQRNTGELFF. The CDR3 DNA sequence: TGTGCCAGTAGTATAGGACAGAGAAACACCGGGGAGCTGTTTTTT.

The chain is built from TRBV11-2 and TRBJ2-1, with 10 bases matching TRBD2. V was clipped by 6 bases and J by 1 base; unmatched bases: 6. Germline CDR1 and CDR2: SGHAT and FQNNGV. The CDR3 is 16 residues long. The chain's CDR3 is CASRELAGPSYNEQFF. CDR3 bases: TGTGCCAGCAGGGAACTAGCGGGGCCTTCCTACAATGAGCAGTTCTTC.

The chain employs TRBV27 and TRBJ1-1; TRBD1 matches at 7 bases. The V and J ends lost 5 bases and 8 bases, in that order; junction bases with no gene match: 8. Germline V gene lookup returns CDR1 MNHEY and CDR2 SMNVEV (reference sequence). CDR3 length equals 13 residues. The CDR3 region has the DNA TGTGCCAGCAGTCCTCGGGACAGAGTAGAAGCTTTCTTT. It is translated as CASSPRDRVEAFF.

CDR3 sequence: CASSQEDRFGYTF. DNA for the CDR3: TGCGCCAGCAGCCAAGAAGACAGATTTGGCTACACCTTC. The chain carries TRBV4-3 and TRBJ1-2; D possibly corresponds to TRBD1 (5 bases). V lost 0 bases and J lost 7, with 9 bases in between. This CDR3 contains 13 residues. In germline, CDR1 is LGHNA, CDR2 YSLEER.

A remark on this clone: Other DNA sequences in the sample encode the same CDR3. The genes are TRBV20-1 and TRBJ2-3; tentative D call: TRBD2 (6 bases). CDR1 and CDR2 (germline): DFQATT, SNEGSKA (reference sequence). V was shortened by 5 bases and J by 6 bases, with 9 bases between the two germline ends. The CDR3 has 11 residues. CDR3: CSAPRGDTQYF. CDR3 bases: TGCAGTGCTCCTCGGGGGGATACGCAGTATTTT.